This is a list of T cell receptor beta chains from one sample in a study of blood T cell repertoires in COVID-19. Using immunoSEQ multiplex PCR, the repertoire was profiled, and TCRdb retains in-frame clones only, with some absent. The table records 75,000 to 95,000 clones, approximately 90% of them present only once. Material for sequencing was peripheral blood. Every receptor here comes from a woman aged 60-75 years with COVID-19, enrolled during active disease. Each CDR3 is given with its conserved first and last residue. The order of the fields is J gene, V gene, D gene, clone size, CDR3 DNA, CDR3 protein. D genes are given only for firm matches. A clone size is listed for some rows: how often the clone was seen (once, few, many), or a class if it is expanded.

>TRBJ2-1|TRBV7-3|TRBD2|.
TGTGCCAGCAGCTTATCTGGCGGGGGGGCCCCCAATGAGCAGTTCTTC
CASSLSGGGAPNEQFF
>TRBJ2-7|TRBV30|TRBD2|once
TGTGCCTGGAGTGGGCTAGCGGGGGGGTCTCACTACGAGCAGTACTTC
CAWSGLAGGSHYEQYF
>TRBJ2-5|TRBV11-2|.|.
TGTGCCAGCAGCTACGGGATACAAGAGACCCAGTACTTC
CASSYGIQETQYF
>TRBJ1-1|TRBV7-2|.|few
TGTGCCAGCAGCCCCCCCGGAGGTTTCACTGAAGCTTTCTTT
CASSPPGGFTEAFF
>TRBJ1-2|TRBV2|.|.
TGTGCCAGCAGTGAACAGGGGAACTATGGCTACACCTTC
CASSEQGNYGYTF
>TRBJ2-1|TRBV27|TRBD2|.
TGTGCCAGCAGTTTAACGGGGGGGCCCGATGAGCAGTTCTTC
CASSLTGGPDEQFF
>TRBJ1-4|TRBV4-3|.|once
TGCGCCAGCAGCCAATTTGGAGGAGGCGGTGAAAAACTGTTTTTT
CASSQFGGGGEKLFF
>TRBJ2-4|TRBV7-9|.|.
TGTGCCAGCAGCTTAAGACAGGAAAGTGACATTCAGTACTTC
CASSLRQESDIQYF
>TRBJ1-6|TRBV2|TRBD1|.
TGTGCCAGCCCGGGACAGGGCGGTTCACCCCTCCACTTT
CASPGQGGSPLHF
>TRBJ2-3|TRBV11-2|.|.
TGTGCCAGCAGCTTCGGTAGCGATACGCAGTATTTT
CASSFGSDTQYF
>TRBJ1-3|TRBV4-1|TRBD1|.
TGCGCCAGCAGCCAAGGGGACAGCCCTCTCTCTGGAAACACCATATATTTT
CASSQGDSPLSGNTIYF
>TRBJ1-2|TRBV9|.|.
TGTGCCAGCAGCGTAGGCAGAAACTATGGCTACACCTTC
CASSVGRNYGYTF
>TRBJ1-6|TRBV7-8|.|.
TGTGCCAGCAGACCCAACCGGGACATTTTTTCACCCCTCCACTTT
CASRPNRDIFSPLHF
>TRBJ1-1|TRBV3-1/TRBV3-2|.|.
TGTGCCAGCAGGCCCGGGACAAAGAACACTGAAGCTTTCTTT
CASRPGTKNTEAFF
>TRBJ2-7|TRBV27|TRBD2|.
TGTGCCAGCAGTTTATCGGGACTAGCGGGATCCTACGAGCAGTACTTC
CASSLSGLAGSYEQYF
>TRBJ2-5|TRBV11-3|.|few
TGTGCCAGCAGCCCTGACTCGTCGGAAGAGACCCAGTACTTC
CASSPDSSEETQYF
>TRBJ1-1|TRBV18|TRBD1|once
TGTGCCAGCTCTCGGGCAGGGGGCAGGGGAGCTTTCTTT
CASSRAGGRGAFF
>TRBJ2-1|TRBV27|.|.
TGTGCCAGCAGTTTATTGTCTAGCTCCTACAATGAGCAGTTCTTC
CASSLLSSSYNEQFF
>TRBJ1-2|TRBV6-5|.|.
TGTGCCAGCAGTTACTCGACGCACGGAGATTATGGCTACACCTTC
CASSYSTHGDYGYTF
>TRBJ1-6|TRBV19|TRBD1|.
TGTGCCAGTAGTCCCCACTCGGGACAGGGGACATCCTATAATTCACCCCTCCACTTT
CASSPHSGQGTSYNSPLHF
>TRBJ2-1|TRBV10-1|TRBD2|.
TGCGCCAGCAGTCTAGCGGGGGGAACCTACAATGAGCAGTTCTTC
CASSLAGGTYNEQFF
>TRBJ1-2|TRBV11-2|.|.
TGTGCCAGCAGCGCCGCAGGGGCGGATGGCTACACCTTC
CASSAAGADGYTF
>TRBJ1-3|TRBV5-4|TRBD1|.
TGTGCCAGCAGCCCCGGGACAGCTACTGGAAACACCATATATTTT
CASSPGTATGNTIYF
>TRBJ1-4|TRBV18|TRBD1|.
TGTGCCAGCTCACCATCACCCAGGGGGACTAATGAAAAACTGTTTTTT
CASSPSPRGTNEKLFF
>TRBJ1-2|TRBV5-4|.|few
TGTGCCAGCAGCTTGGGAGGTGGGGCCCTCTATGGCTACACCTTC
CASSLGGGALYGYTF
>TRBJ2-1|TRBV4-1|TRBD1|.
TGCGCCAGCAGCCCAGGACAGGGGCCGCACAATGAGCAGTTCTTC
CASSPGQGPHNEQFF
>TRBJ1-1|TRBV9|.|few
TGTGCCAGCAGCGGGAGACGGGGGAACACTGAAGCTTTCTTT
CASSGRRGNTEAFF
>TRBJ2-4|TRBV5-6|.|.
TGTGCCAGCGGCGAGGCCAGGGCCAGAAACATTCAGTACTTC
CASGEARARNIQYF
>TRBJ2-1|TRBV10-3|TRBD2|.
TGTGCCATCGGTATAGCGGGAGGCGTCTCCTACAATGAGCAGTTCTTC
CAIGIAGGVSYNEQFF
>TRBJ1-6|TRBV7-5|.|.
TGTGCCAGAAGCTCAGAGAGGGACACCCGCTCCTATAATTCACCCCTCCACTTT
CARSSERDTRSYNSPLHF
>TRBJ2-5|TRBV5-1|.|.
TGCGCCAGCAGCCCAGGGCAAGAGACCCAGTACTTC
CASSPGQETQYF